The present T cell receptor (beta chain) was sequenced within a study of blood T cell repertoires in COVID-19. In the study overall: Samples taken during acute and convalescent COVID-19 were collected in the United States, Italy and Spain.

Trimming at V came to 7 bases and at J to 4 bases, leaving 5 bases not matched to a gene. This CDR3 has 15 residues. Germline-derived CDR1 and CDR2 are LNHDA and SQIVND (reference sequence). The assay was immunoSEQ multiplex PCR, and TCRdb's table has in-frame clones only and misses some. Of roughly 440,000 clones listed, about 91% are singletons. The source is a woman between 50 and 59 years old with COVID-19, enrolled during active disease. V gene TRBV19 combines with J gene TRBJ1-5; 12 bases map to TRBD1. Sequencing was done on a sample of peripheral blood. The CDR3 DNA reads TGTGCCAGTAAACCGGGACAGGGGGCGAATCAGCCCCAGCATTTT. Its translation is CASKPGQGANQPQHF. Drawing the rest from reference TRBV19 and TRBJ1-5, the complete variable domain is DGGITQSPKYLFRKEGQNVTLSCEQNLNHDAMYWYRQDPGQGLRLIYYSQIVNDFQKGDIAEGYSVSREKKESFPLTVTSAQKNPTAFYLCASKPGQGANQPQHFGDGTRLSIL.